This is a list of T cell receptor beta chains from one sample in a study of T cells in Graves' hyperthyroidism and ophthalmopathy. From the multiplex PCR reads, TCRdb called clonotypes with MiXCR, one entry per CDR3 protein. The data contain fewer than 350,000 distinct CDR3 sequences, 21% of them singletons. Specimen: blood. The receptors shown here come from a woman in her forties or fifties with Graves' hyperthyroidism. CDR3s include the opening cysteine and the closing phenylalanine or tryptophan. D genes are given only for firm matches. Not every row has a clone size; where given, it reads once, few, many or a size class.

abundance	len	d_gene	j_gene	v_gene	CDR3nt	CDR3aa
NA	17	TRBD1	TRBJ2-6	TRBV5-1	TGCGCCAGCAGCCGTGAGGTGACAGGGACTGGGGCCAACGTCCTGACTTTC	CASSREVTGTGANVLTF
NA	14	TRBD1	TRBJ1-1	TRBV29-1	TGCAGCGCCTCGATTGGCAGGGGGGACACTGAAGCTTTCTTT	CSASIGRGDTEAFF
many	16	TRBD1	TRBJ2-1	TRBV5-1	TGCGCCAGCTACAGGGGGACGGAACTCTGGGGCAATGAGCAGTTCTTC	CASYRGTELWGNEQFF
few	14	TRBD2	TRBJ2-1	TRBV10-3	TGTGCCGTGCTTCCGGGGGGGGCCGGCAATGAGCAGTTCTTC	CAVLPGGAGNEQFF
many	15	TRBD2	TRBJ2-5	TRBV28	TGTGCCAGCAGTCCCCCTAGCGGGAGGATGGAGACCCAGTACTTC	CASSPPSGRMETQYF
many	11	NA	TRBJ2-7	TRBV29-1	TGCAGCGTGGGGGAGGCCTACGAGCAGTACTTC	CSVGEAYEQYF
NA	14	NA	TRBJ2-7	TRBV6-2/TRBV6-3	TGTGCCAGCAGTTACTTTGGTAGCGAGGACGAGCAGTACTTC	CASSYFGSEDEQYF
many	15	TRBD2	TRBJ2-3	TRBV3-1	TGTGCCAGCAGCCCCACGGGACTAAACACAGATACGCAGTATTTT	CASSPTGLNTDTQYF
many	14	TRBD1	TRBJ2-7	TRBV10-3	TGTGCCATCAGTGGGACAGGGGGATCCTACGAGCAGTACTTC	CAISGTGGSYEQYF
NA	14	NA	TRBJ1-1	TRBV10-3	TGTGCCATCAGTGAAGGTGGGGGGGGGACTGAAGCTTTCTTT	CAISEGGGGTEAFF
few	14	NA	TRBJ1-4	TRBV29-1	TGCAGCGTCGCTTTTGGAGGGGGTTATGAAAAACTGTTTTTT	CSVAFGGGYEKLFF
NA	14	TRBD2	TRBJ2-1	TRBV29-1	TGCAGCGTGGGGACTAGCGGGGGGAACAATGAGCAGTTCTTC	CSVGTSGGNNEQFF
many	15	TRBD2	TRBJ2-1	TRBV3-1	TGTGCCAGCAGACAAAGCGGGAGGGCACACAATGAGCAGTTCTTC	CASRQSGRAHNEQFF
NA	20	TRBD2	TRBJ2-2	TRBV5-4	TGTGCCAGCAGCCACAGAGCGGGAGGCCGGCCGTTTGCGAACACCGGGGAGCTGTTTTTT	CASSHRAGGRPFANTGELFF
many	13	TRBD1	TRBJ1-2	TRBV6-2/TRBV6-3	TGTGCCAGCAAAATACAGGGGTTAGGTGGCTACACCTTC	CASKIQGLGGYTF
NA	18	TRBD1	TRBJ2-5	TRBV2	TGTGCCAGCAGTTTAGGGTCTCGTTGGACAGGTAACCAAGAGACCCAGTACTTC	CASSLGSRWTGNQETQYF
many	17	TRBD1	TRBJ1-5	TRBV28	TGTGCCAGCAGTTCCCGCGGGGGGACAGGCTCCGATCGGCCCCAGCATTTT	CASSSRGGTGSDRPQHF
few	12	NA	TRBJ2-3	TRBV7-9	TGTGCCAGCAGCCCCGGACAGGATACGCAGTATTTT	CASSPGQDTQYF
many	18	TRBD2	TRBJ2-3	TRBV5-1	TGCGCCAGCAGCTTGGAGCCAGCGGGAGCGGGGTACACAGATACGCAGTATTTT	CASSLEPAGAGYTDTQYF
many	12	NA	TRBJ1-6	TRBV27	TGTGCCAGCAGTCCTCCCCAATCACCCCTCCACTTT	CASSPPQSPLHF
few	12	TRBD1	TRBJ2-7	TRBV3-1	TGTGCCAGCAGCAAGACAGGGATCGAGCAGTACTTC	CASSKTGIEQYF
many	15	NA	TRBJ2-4	TRBV12-3/TRBV12-4	TGTGCCAGCAGCCCCCAAGGGAGCGGAAGGAACATTCAGTACTTC	CASSPQGSGRNIQYF
NA	20	NA	TRBJ2-5	TRBV13	TGTGCCAGCAGCTTAGGGAGGACGCTTTATAAATTTATGGGACAAGAGACCCAGTACTTC	CASSLGRTLYKFMGQETQYF
few	16	TRBD2	TRBJ2-2	TRBV5-1	TGCGCCAGCAGCAAACGGGGGACGGGGGGCACCGGGGAGCTGTTTTTT	CASSKRGTGGTGELFF
many	15	NA	TRBJ2-1	TRBV5-1	TGCGCCAGCAGCTTGGTAGTGGGGGGCCGTGGCGAGCAGTTCTTC	CASSLVVGGRGEQFF
many	14	NA	TRBJ1-4	TRBV28	TGTGCCAGCAGTACGAGGGACACCGATTGGAAACTGTTTTTT	CASSTRDTDWKLFF
NA	17	NA	TRBJ1-1	TRBV7-2	TGTGCCAGCAGCTTAACCGGGGGCGCGACCAGTGGCACTGAAGCTTTCTTT	CASSLTGGATSGTEAFF
many	14	NA	TRBJ1-2	TRBV15	TGTGCCACCAGCAGGGGACCGGACAGAATTGGCTACACCTTC	CATSRGPDRIGYTF
few	15	NA	TRBJ2-6	TRBV20-1	TGCAGTGCTAGAGAGGGGAGCTCTGGGGCCAACGTCCTGACTTTC	CSAREGSSGANVLTF
NA	14	TRBD1	TRBJ1-1	TRBV7-8	TGTGCCAGCAGCGTAGGGGGCTTGAACACTGAAGCTTTCTTT	CASSVGGLNTEAFF
NA	14	TRBD1	TRBJ1-4	TRBV7-9	TGTGCCAGCAGCTCCGACAGGGGCGGAGAAAAACTGTTTTTT	CASSSDRGGEKLFF
many	15	TRBD1	TRBJ1-2	TRBV7-8	TGTGCCAGCAGCTTAGGGGGACAGGGGAACTATGGCTACACCTTC	CASSLGGQGNYGYTF
many	14	NA	TRBJ2-3	TRBV5-8	TGTGCCAGCAGCTTGGAAGGGAGCACAGATACGCAGTATTTT	CASSLEGSTDTQYF
many	14	NA	TRBJ2-6	TRBV20-1	TGCAGTGCTAGCGAGGGATCTGGGGCCAACGTCCTGACTTTC	CSASEGSGANVLTF
many	15	NA	TRBJ1-1	TRBV20-1	TGCAGTGCTAGAGTCGGGGGCCCATTGAACACTGAAGCTTTCTTT	CSARVGGPLNTEAFF
few	16	NA	TRBJ2-2	TRBV5-1	TGCGCCAGCAGCTTGGAGGGCAGGGTGGGCACCGGGGAGCTGTTTTTT	CASSLEGRVGTGELFF
NA	15	NA	TRBJ1-2	TRBV2	TGTGCCAGCACCGTACTGGTGGGCAGTCTCTACGGCTACACCTTC	CASTVLVGSLYGYTF
NA	15	NA	TRBJ2-1	TRBV15	TGTGCCACCAGCAGAGTATTAGCGGATTACAATGAGCAGTTCTTC	CATSRVLADYNEQFF
many	13	NA	TRBJ1-2	TRBV20-1	TGCAGTGCTAGAGATCCGGGAGGATTTGGCTACACCTTC	CSARDPGGFGYTF
many	15	TRBD2	TRBJ2-1	TRBV12-3/TRBV12-4	TGTGCCAGCAGTCCGCAGCGGGGTCTTTACAATGAGCAGTTCTTC	CASSPQRGLYNEQFF
many	12	NA	TRBJ1-2	TRBV11-2	TGTGCCAGCAGCCGATCCGAGTTGGGCTACACCTTC	CASSRSELGYTF